This entry lists 8 T cell receptor beta chains sequenced from one sample in a study of read filtering for tumor transcriptome and immune sequencing (dated by TCRdb to the early 2020s). TCRdb lists the instrument as Illumina HiSeq 4000. Starting from about 400 ng RNA, TCR libraries were constructed with the Immunoverse kit using molecular barcoded adaptors that cover the alpha/delta and beta/gamma chains. Starting from the raw public reads, TCRdb applied fastp trimming at Q25, assembled clones with MiXCR and retained in-frame beta chains. Rows with a matching CDR3 protein are joined into one entry that keeps the most common DNA and genes. The sample table shows over 80,000 distinct CDR3 sequences, and roughly an eighth are seen once. The top ten clones comprise more than 12% of the sample. Sequencing was carried out using a population of CD138-negative cells sorted from bone marrow. According to the study, the label for this sample's cell subset or site signals: bone marrow mononuclear cells depleted of CD138+ plasma/myeloma cells by negative magnetic selection. These receptor sequences come from a donor at least 40 years old with multiple myeloma.

This clonotype was counted between two and nine times. A read error may be the cause here, since a much bigger clone is one base away. The CDR3 sequence is CASSPPGTSVLPEQFF. In DNA, the CDR3 is TGTGCCAGCTCACCACCCGGGACTAGTGTCCTACCTGAGCAGTTCTTC. V and J are TRBV18 and TRBJ2-1, with 8 bases matching TRBD2. Germline assignment: CDR1 KGHSH and CDR2 LQKENI. V was clipped by 0 bases and J by 9 bases; unmatched bases: 10. This CDR3 spans 16 amino acids.

This clonotype appeared many times. V is TRBV3-1 and J is TRBJ2-7; D gene unclear. Germline V gene sequence: CDR1 LGHDT, CDR2 YNNKEL (reference sequence). The CDR3 contains 13 residues. V lost 3 bases and J 9 bases, leaving 15 bases between the germline ends. The CDR3 loop reads CASSQETKGGQYF. CDR3 nucleotide sequence: TGTGCCAGCAGCCAGGAAACAAAAGGTGGGCAGTACTTC.

This clonotype was recorded many times. The rearrangement links TRBV11-2 to TRBJ2-5; D not certain. This CDR3 contains 19 residues. V lost 1 base and J lost 5, with 26 bases in between. Germline assignment: CDR1 SGHAT and CDR2 FQNNGV. CDR3 sequence reads: CASSLVGSRAGARSETQYF. CDR3 in DNA: TGTGCCAGCAGCTTAGTAGGTAGTAGGGCAGGAGCCCGGTCGGAGACCCAGTACTTC. The full variable domain, with the rest looked up from reference TRBV11-2 and TRBJ2-5, is EAGVAQSPRYKIIEKRQSVAFWCNPISGHATLYWYQQILGQGPKLLIQFQNNGVVDDSQLPKDRFSAERLKGVDSTLKIQPAKLEDSAVYLCASSLVGSRAGARSETQYFGPGTRLLVL.

In this sample, this clonotype turned up many times. The chain carries TRBV6-1 and TRBJ1-1, with D tentatively TRBD1 (6 bases). The germline V and J ends were trimmed by 6 bases and 1 base, with 18 bases remaining between them. Per the germline V gene, CDR1 is MNHNS and CDR2 is SASEGT. The CDR3 consists of 16 residues. For the CDR3, the DNA is TGTGCCAGCAGAGTCAGGGAGGGGGTGGGGAACACTGAAGCTTTCTTT. Its protein is CASRVREGVGNTEAFF.

The sample holds many counts of this clonotype. This chain connects TRBV6-4 to TRBJ2-1, with 14 bases lining up with TRBD2. CDR1 and CDR2 (germline): MRHNA, SNTAGT. This CDR3 is 17 amino acids long. Trimming cost V 6 bases and J 6 bases; bases outside gene matches: 10. CDR3: CASSPGLAGDRRNEQFF. The CDR3 bases are TGTGCCAGCAGCCCGGGACTAGCGGGAGACCGGCGCAATGAGCAGTTCTTC.

This clonotype was counted many times. The gene calls are TRBV12-3 or TRBV12-4 and TRBJ2-7; D uncertain. CDR3 length: 12 residues. Trimming removed 7 bases from V and 3 bases from J, with 10 bases in between. CDR3 amino acids: CASTEDGYEQYF. As DNA, the CDR3 is TGTGCCAGCACCGAAGACGGCTACGAGCAGTACTTC.

A word on this clonotype: This sequence is one base from a far larger clone and is likely a read error. The V and J genes are TRBV7-2 and TRBJ2-1; TRBD2 aligns across 7 bases. Losses at the gene ends were 5 bases for V and 5 bases for J; bases not matched to a gene: 18. Per the germline V gene, CDR1 is SGHTA and CDR2 is FQGNSA. The CDR3 length is 18 residues. CDR3 loop: CASSQWRSALADHNEQFF. The CDR3 DNA sequence: TGTGCCAGCAGCCAATGGCGGAGTGCCCTAGCGGACCACAATGAGCAGTTCTTC.

This clonotype showed up many times. The rearrangement links TRBV29-1 to TRBJ1-1; a weak D match, TRBD1 (6 bases). Trimming took 8 bases from V and 3 from J, leaving 16 bases between them. Germline loops: CDR1 SQVTM, CDR2 ANQGSEA. The CDR3 has 13 amino acids. The CDR3 nucleotides read TGCAGCTCCCGGGACACCGTAGACACTGAAGCTTTCTTT. This gives the protein CSSRDTVDTEAFF.